This TCR beta chain came from a study of T-cell memory formation after mild COVID-19. CDR3 size: 13 residues. V lost 6 bases to trimming and J lost 5 bases, with 13 bases between them. The table lists this clonotype with a few counts. TCRdb re-called the 5' RACE reads through MiXCR, storing one row per CDR3 protein. The sample has 250,000 to 300,000 distinct CDR3 sequences, around 15% seen once. This rearrangement joins TRBV12-3 or TRBV12-4 to TRBJ2-5; possible D gene TRBD2, 6 bases. The sequenced sample was PBMCs or a T cell subset sorted from them (not recorded which). The source is a man aged 18 to 30 who had mild COVID-19 (a few samples of this study predate the infection). Cell type and time point are not known. CDR3 residues: CASSRGTPETQYF. Written as DNA, the CDR3 is TGTGCCAGCAGCCGCGGGACGCCTGAGACCCAGTACTTC.